The next 4 T cell receptor beta chains were all read from a single sample in a study of cytomegalovirus exposure and HLA in healthy donors. It was with 60 Vbeta and 13 Jbeta primers that the PCR ran. Method: immunoSEQ multiplex PCR; TCRdb's copy keeps in-frame clones and lacks some. The sample shows 150,000 to 200,000 clones, around 75% of them seen only once. Input material: PBMCs. The receptor set was obtained from a woman between 25 and 40 years old in good health and CMV-seronegative.

In this sample, this clone turned up a few times. This rearrangement joins TRBV4-2 to TRBJ2-7; 7 nucleotides align to TRBD2. The CDR3 contains 17 residues. After removal of 1 base from V and 0 bases from J, the junction contained 9 bases not matched to a gene. The germline V gene has CDR1 LGHNA and CDR2 YNFKEQ. CDR3 loop: CASSQVSLADPSYEQYF. The CDR3 DNA sequence: TGTGCCAGCAGCCAAGTGTCCCTAGCGGATCCCTCCTACGAGCAGTACTTC.

This chain joins TRBV7-8 and TRBJ1-2; D might be TRBD1 (6 bases). Germline CDR1 is SGHVS and CDR2 is FQNEAQ. V shed 1 base and J shed 4 bases, with 10 bases lying between them. The CDR3 consists of 14 residues. The DNA for the CDR3 is TGTGCCAGCAGCTTAGTCGTCAGGGGCTATGGCTACACCTTC. Amino acids: CASSLVVRGYGYTF.

The rearrangement uses TRBV7-2 and TRBJ2-6; D gene uncertain. The length of the CDR3 is 14 residues. The V end lost 1 base, the J end lost 5 bases, and 6 bases lay between the germline ends. The V gene's germline CDR1 is SGHTA and CDR2 FQGNSA. In DNA, the CDR3 is TGTGCCAGCAGCTTAGAATATAGGGCCAACGTCCTGACTTTC. The encoded protein is CASSLEYRANVLTF.

The chain couples TRBV6-6 to TRBJ1-2; 7 bases are a match to TRBD1. The CDR3 consists of 15 residues. Germline-derived CDR1 and CDR2 are MNHNY and SVGAGI (reference sequence). The V and J ends lost 6 bases and 0 bases, in that order; junction bases with no gene match: 7. The CDR3 protein is CASRISGGPNYGYTF. The CDR3 bases are TGTGCCAGCAGGATTTCAGGGGGGCCTAACTATGGCTACACCTTC.